The next 21 T cell receptor beta chains were all read from a single sample in a study of blood T cells in healthy people across ages. With a J-beta primer mix and a sample-barcoded 5' primer, a second PCR ran roughly 7 to 11 cycles. TCRdb ran MiXCR on the 5' RACE reads and lists one entry per CDR3 protein. The sample shows under 2 million distinct CDR3 sequences, about 31% of them seen only once. The sequencing input was blood. Every receptor here comes from a woman aged 30 to 39 in good health.

This clonotype was detected only a few times. The chain recombines TRBV4-1 with TRBJ2-1; the D is unclear. The CDR3 is 15 residues long. V dropped 4 bases and J dropped 6 bases, with 16 bases sitting between them. The V gene's germline CDR1 is MGHRA and CDR2 YSYEKL. The chain's CDR3 is CASSPGLHYTNEQFF. The DNA of the CDR3 is TGCGCCAGCAGCCCTGGGCTACACTACACCAATGAGCAGTTCTTC.

Points on this clonotype: It is unclear where the CDR3 begins or ends on the DNA, so no DNA is shown, and the CDR3 is as TCRdb lists it. This chain uses TRBV10-2 with TRBJ2-2; no DNA check was done on the table's D call, TRBD1. In germline, CDR1 is WSHSY, CDR2 SAAADI. The CDR3 is made up of 16 amino acids, end residues included. The CDR3 loop is CASSSSYRGDTGELFF.

This clonotype turned up a few times. The CDR3 DNA is TGTGCCAGCAGTTTGGGACTAGCGAAGGCCTACGAGCAGTACTTC. Protein: CASSLGLAKAYEQYF. The chain carries TRBV27 and TRBJ2-7; TRBD2 agrees at 10 bases. The CDR3 has 15 residues. Trimming at V came to 3 bases and at J to 2 bases, leaving 4 bases not matched to a gene. From germline, CDR1 is MNHEY and CDR2 SMNVEV (reference sequence).

The rearrangement links TRBV28 to TRBJ2-3; D call uncertain. Germline V gene lookup returns CDR1 MDHEN and CDR2 SYDVKM. V was pared by 7 bases and J by 0 bases, with 17 bases between. There are 16 residues in the CDR3. The CDR3 spells CASKSIWPASTDTQYF. Written as DNA, the CDR3 is TGTGCCAGCAAGTCGATTTGGCCAGCAAGCACAGATACGCAGTATTTT.

The chain links TRBV20-1 to TRBJ2-3; 8 positions match TRBD2. The V and J ends lost 6 bases and 5 bases, in that order; junction bases with no gene match: 4. Looked up from germline, CDR1 is DFQATT and CDR2 is SNEGSKA (reference sequence). The CDR3 extends over 12 amino acids. Here the CDR3 DNA reads TGCAGTGCGATCCGGGAGGGAGATACGCAGTATTTT. Protein: CSAIREGDTQYF.

Only a few counts were recorded for this clonotype. The gene calls are TRBV7-9 and TRBJ1-1; TRBD1 aligns across 7 bases. Trimming removed 5 bases from V and 4 bases from J; junction bases left unmatched: 7. The CDR3 is made up of 14 amino acids. The germline gives CDR1 SEHNR, CDR2 FQNEAQ (reference sequence). This CDR3 is CASSIGQALTEAFF. CDR3 DNA sequence: TGTGCCAGCAGCATCGGACAGGCCCTCACTGAAGCTTTCTTT. Full variable domain (missing parts from reference TRBV7-9 and TRBJ1-1): DTGVSQNPRHKITKRGQNVTFRCDPISEHNRLYWYRQTLGQGPEFLTYFQNEAQLEKSRLLSDRFSAERPKGSFSTLEIQRTEQGDSAMYLCASSIGQALTEAFFGQGTRLTVV.

The chain uses TRBV6-6 and TRBJ1-4, with 8 bases fitting TRBD1. The CDR3 is 15 residues long. Germline CDR1 and CDR2: MNHNY and SVGAGI (reference sequence). The J segment lost 5 bases and the V segment lost 0 bases, leaving 2 bases of the junction unmatched. The CDR3: CASSYSTGANEKLFF. The CDR3 nucleotides read TGTGCCAGCAGTTACTCGACAGGGGCCAATGAAAAACTGTTTTTT.

The gene calls are TRBV7-2 and TRBJ2-2; D not resolved. The CDR3 has 13 residues. V lost 8 bases to trimming and J lost 2 bases, with 9 bases between them. Germline loops: CDR1 SGHTA, CDR2 FQGNSA. CDR3 sequence: CASVLSNTGELFF. CDR3 coding DNA: TGTGCCAGCGTATTGTCTAACACCGGGGAGCTGTTTTTT.

The sample holds a few counts of this clonotype. The rearrangement uses TRBV20-1 and TRBJ2-7, with D maybe TRBD2 (7 bases). This CDR3 region has 14 residues. CDR1 is DFQATT, CDR2 SNEGSKA, per germline (reference sequence). Deletions cut 5 bases from V and 2 bases from J, with 16 bases between. CDR3 DNA: TGCAGTGCTTCCCCAGCGGGGACAACCTACGAGCAGTACTTC. Translated, it gives CSASPAGTTYEQYF.

The chain has TRBV28 and TRBJ2-7; D is possibly TRBD1 (6 bases). Germline CDR1 MDHEN, CDR2 SYDVKM. The V end lost 6 bases, the J end lost 0 bases, and 15 bases lay between the germline ends. The CDR3 extends over 15 amino acids. The CDR3 DNA reads TGTGCCAGCAGGGGGGCTAGGATGAACTCCTACGAGCAGTACTTC. The encoded protein is CASRGARMNSYEQYF.

The rearrangement joins TRBV7-3 to TRBJ2-3, with 16 bases lining up with TRBD2. The germline gives CDR1 SGHTA, CDR2 FQGTGA. Trimming at V came to 5 bases and at J to 3 bases, leaving 8 bases not matched to a gene. This CDR3 region has 18 residues. The CDR3 spells CASSLGTSGGVMTDTQYF. The CDR3, as DNA: TGTGCCAGCAGCCTCGGGACTAGCGGGGGGGTTATGACAGATACGCAGTATTTT.

The chain has TRBV9 and TRBJ2-1, with D perhaps TRBD1 or TRBD2 (6 bases each). The germline gives CDR1 SGDLS, CDR2 YYNGEE. V was shortened by 7 bases and J by 8 bases, with 19 bases between the two germline ends. This CDR3 is built from 14 residues. As DNA, the CDR3 is TGTGCCAGCGGCACCGAGGGGGGAGGCGATGAGCAGTTCTTC. Translated: CASGTEGGGDEQFF.

The J gene is TRBJ2-3, the V gene TRBV20-1, with D hard to call. The length of the CDR3 is 12 residues. Germline V gene sequence: CDR1 DFQATT, CDR2 SNEGSKA (reference sequence). V gave up 3 bases and J gave up 3 bases, with 7 bases separating them. Here the CDR3 DNA reads TGCAGTGCTAGTGACCTGACAGATACGCAGTATTTT. The encoded protein is CSASDLTDTQYF.

Worth noting for this clonotype: This could be a read error, since a much larger clone is one nucleotide away. V usage is TRBV6-6 and J usage is TRBJ2-7; D is perhaps TRBD1 (6 bases). CDR3 length: 12 amino acids. Looked up from germline, CDR1 is MNHNY and CDR2 is SVGAGI (reference sequence). The CDR3 reads CASSPTGAELYF. CDR3 nucleotides: TGTGCCAGCAGCCCGACAGGCGCCGAGCTGTACTTC.

The V gene is TRBV12-3 or TRBV12-4, the J gene TRBJ2-7; D is unclear. The CDR3 has 13 amino acids. V lost 4 bases, J lost 9 bases, and 16 bases lay in between. CDR3 DNA: TGTGCCAGCAGTTCCCAGGTAGTCAGAGGGCAGTACTTC. Its translation: CASSSQVVRGQYF.

Worth noting for this clonotype: Compared with germline, one end of the junction differs, possibly owing to a read error. This chain connects TRBV20-1 to TRBJ2-5; 7 nucleotides match TRBD2. This CDR3 has 13 residues. Germline CDR1 is DFQATT and CDR2 is SNEGSKA (reference sequence). CDR3 DNA sequence: TGCAGTGCCCCGCGGGGGTTGGGAGAGCCCCAGTACTTC. Protein: CSAPRGLGEPQYF.

Of note for this clonotype: At one of its ends the junction is not consistent with the germline gene, which may arise from a read error. This rearrangement joins TRBV5-1 to TRBJ2-1, with D maybe TRBD1 (5 bases). Germline V gene lookup returns CDR1 SGHRS and CDR2 YFSETQ. This CDR3 has 16 amino acids. The CDR3 DNA reads as TGCACCAGCAGCTTGGGTCGGTCCCCACCAAGGGGTGAGCAGTTCTTC. Translating gives CTSSLGRSPPRGEQFF.

The chain joins TRBV7-8 to TRBJ2-5; the match to TRBD2 covers 12 bases. CDR3 length: 16 residues. The ends lost 0 bases at V and 5 bases at J; junction bases unmatched: 4. Per germline, CDR1 SGHVS and CDR2 FQNEAQ. CDR3 protein: CASSLAGLAGGETQYF. The CDR3 DNA reads as TGTGCCAGCAGCTTAGCCGGTCTAGCGGGGGGGGAGACCCAGTACTTC.

V usage is TRBV15 and J usage is TRBJ1-4; no definite D call. The CDR3 spans 18 residues. Germline CDR1 is LNHNV and CDR2 is YYDKDF (reference sequence). Deletions cut 0 bases from V and 0 bases from J, with 14 bases between. CDR3 sequence reads: CATSRDLLPVSTNEKLFF. CDR3 DNA: TGTGCCACCAGCAGAGATCTTCTTCCGGTTTCAACTAATGAAAAACTGTTTTTT.

The J gene is TRBJ2-7, the V gene TRBV5-4; no definite D call. The CDR3 extends over 14 amino acids. V lost 4 bases and J 2 bases, leaving 13 bases between the germline ends. The germline gives CDR1 SGHNT, CDR2 YYREEE (reference sequence). The CDR3 loop is CASSPRGLTYEQYF. The CDR3 coding sequence is TGTGCCAGCAGCCCGAGAGGTCTGACCTACGAGCAGTACTTC.

The chain carries TRBV9 and TRBJ2-1; 9 nucleotides align to TRBD2. The CDR3 covers 16 residues. The J segment lost 4 bases and the V segment lost 7 bases, leaving 12 bases of the junction unmatched. The germline V gene encodes CDR1 SGDLS and CDR2 YYNGEE. CDR3 coding DNA: TGTGCCAGCTCCGCCGAGGGGCGGGGGGGTTACAATGAGCAGTTCTTC. Translated: CASSAEGRGGYNEQFF.